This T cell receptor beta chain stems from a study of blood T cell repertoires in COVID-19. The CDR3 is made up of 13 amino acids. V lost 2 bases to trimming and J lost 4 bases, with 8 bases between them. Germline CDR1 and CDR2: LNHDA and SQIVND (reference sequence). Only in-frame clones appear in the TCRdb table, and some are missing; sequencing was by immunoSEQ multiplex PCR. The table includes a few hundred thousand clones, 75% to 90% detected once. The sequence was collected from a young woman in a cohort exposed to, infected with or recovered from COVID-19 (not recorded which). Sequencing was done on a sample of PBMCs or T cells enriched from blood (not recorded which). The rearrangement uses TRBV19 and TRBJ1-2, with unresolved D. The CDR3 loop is CASSIMGSYGYTF. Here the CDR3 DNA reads TGTGCCAGTAGTATAATGGGGAGCTATGGCTACACCTTC.